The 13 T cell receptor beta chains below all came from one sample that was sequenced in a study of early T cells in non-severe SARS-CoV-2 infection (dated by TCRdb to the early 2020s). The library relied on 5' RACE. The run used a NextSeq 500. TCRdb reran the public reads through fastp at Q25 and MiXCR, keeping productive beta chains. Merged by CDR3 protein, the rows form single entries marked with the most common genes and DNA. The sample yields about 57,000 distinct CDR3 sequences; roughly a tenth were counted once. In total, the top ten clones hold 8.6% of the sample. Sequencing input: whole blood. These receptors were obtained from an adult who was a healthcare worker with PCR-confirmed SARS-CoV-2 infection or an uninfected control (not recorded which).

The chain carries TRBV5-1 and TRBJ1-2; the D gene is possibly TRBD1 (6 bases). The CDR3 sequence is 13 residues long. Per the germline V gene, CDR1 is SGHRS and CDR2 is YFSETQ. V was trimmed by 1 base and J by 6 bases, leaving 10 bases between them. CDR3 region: CASSLQGSNGYTF. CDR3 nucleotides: TGCGCCAGCAGCTTGCAGGGGTCGAATGGCTACACCTTC.

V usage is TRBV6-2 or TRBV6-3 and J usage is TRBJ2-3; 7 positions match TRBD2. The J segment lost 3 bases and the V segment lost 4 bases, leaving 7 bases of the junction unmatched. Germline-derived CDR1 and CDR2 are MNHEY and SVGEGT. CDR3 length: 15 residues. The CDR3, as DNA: TGTGCCAGCAGTTCCCCGGGACTAACTACAGATACGCAGTATTTT. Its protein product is CASSSPGLTTDTQYF.

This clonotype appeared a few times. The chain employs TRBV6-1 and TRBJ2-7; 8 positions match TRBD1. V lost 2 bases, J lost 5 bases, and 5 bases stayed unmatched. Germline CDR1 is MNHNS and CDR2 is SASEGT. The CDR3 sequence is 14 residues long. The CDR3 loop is CASSEKSRGHEQYF. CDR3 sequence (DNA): TGTGCCAGCAGTGAAAAGTCCAGGGGGCACGAGCAGTACTTC.

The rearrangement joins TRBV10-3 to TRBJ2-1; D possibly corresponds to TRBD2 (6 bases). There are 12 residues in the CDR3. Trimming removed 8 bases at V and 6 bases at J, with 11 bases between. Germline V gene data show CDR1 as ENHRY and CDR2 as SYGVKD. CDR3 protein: CAIVAETNEQFF. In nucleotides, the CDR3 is TGTGCCATCGTAGCGGAAACCAATGAGCAGTTCTTC.

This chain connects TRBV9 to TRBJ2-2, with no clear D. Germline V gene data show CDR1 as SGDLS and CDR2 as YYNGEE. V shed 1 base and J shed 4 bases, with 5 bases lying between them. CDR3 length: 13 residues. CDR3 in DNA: TGTGCCAGCAGCGTAATCAGCACCGGGGAGCTGTTTTTT. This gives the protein CASSVISTGELFF.

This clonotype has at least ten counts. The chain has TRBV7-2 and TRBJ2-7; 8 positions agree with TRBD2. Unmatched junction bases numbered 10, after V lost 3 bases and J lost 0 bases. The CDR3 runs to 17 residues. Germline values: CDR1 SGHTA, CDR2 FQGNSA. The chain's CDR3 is CASSLGSGKLSSYEQYF. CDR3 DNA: TGTGCCAGCAGCTTGGGTAGCGGGAAGCTAAGCTCCTACGAGCAGTACTTC.

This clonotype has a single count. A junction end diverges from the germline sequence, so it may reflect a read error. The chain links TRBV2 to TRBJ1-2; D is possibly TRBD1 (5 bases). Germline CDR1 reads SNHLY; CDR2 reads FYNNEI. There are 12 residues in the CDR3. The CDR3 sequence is CASREGASGYTF. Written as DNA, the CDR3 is TGTGCCAGCAGGGAAGGGGCGAGCGGCTACACCTTC.

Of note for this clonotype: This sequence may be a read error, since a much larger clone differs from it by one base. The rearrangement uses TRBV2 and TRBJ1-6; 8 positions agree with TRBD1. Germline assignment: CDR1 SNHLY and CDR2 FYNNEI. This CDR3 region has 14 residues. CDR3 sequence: CASRGQGYNSTLHF. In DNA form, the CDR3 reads TGTGCCAGCAGAGGACAGGGTTATAATTCAACCCTCCACTTT.

CDR3 sequence (DNA): TGCAGCGTTGTAAGAACAGGGAACACTGAAGCTTTCTTT. Translated: CSVVRTGNTEAFF. This rearrangement joins TRBV29-1 to TRBJ1-1; weak D call: TRBD1 (5 bases). This CDR3 has 13 residues. V lost 4 bases and J 1 base, leaving 10 bases between the germline ends. Looked up from germline, CDR1 is SQVTM and CDR2 is ANQGSEA.

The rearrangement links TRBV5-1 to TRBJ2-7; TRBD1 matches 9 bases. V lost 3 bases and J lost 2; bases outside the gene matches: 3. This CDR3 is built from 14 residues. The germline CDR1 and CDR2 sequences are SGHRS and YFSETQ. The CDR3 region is CASSSGQGPYEQYF. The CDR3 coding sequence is TGCGCCAGCAGCTCGGGACAGGGCCCCTACGAGCAGTACTTC. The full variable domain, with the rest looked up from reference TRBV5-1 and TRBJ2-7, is KAGVTQTPRYLIKTRGQQVTLSCSPISGHRSVSWYQQTPGQGLQFLFEYFSETQRNKGNFPGRFSGRQFSNSRSEMNVSTLELGDSALYLCASSSGQGPYEQYFGPGTRLTVT.

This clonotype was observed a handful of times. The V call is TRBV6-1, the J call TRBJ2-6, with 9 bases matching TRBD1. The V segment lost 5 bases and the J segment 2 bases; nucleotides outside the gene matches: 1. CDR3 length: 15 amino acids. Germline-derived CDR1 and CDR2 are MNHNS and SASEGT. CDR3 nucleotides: TGTGCCAGCAGTCGGACAGGGGCTGGGGCCAACGTCCTGACTTTC. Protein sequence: CASSRTGAGANVLTF.

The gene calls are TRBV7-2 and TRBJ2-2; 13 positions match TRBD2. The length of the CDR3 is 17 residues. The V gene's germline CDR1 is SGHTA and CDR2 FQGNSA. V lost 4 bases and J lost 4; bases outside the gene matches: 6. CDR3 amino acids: CASSSGTSGTSTGELFF. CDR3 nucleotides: TGTGCCAGCAGCTCCGGGACTAGCGGGACTTCCACCGGGGAGCTGTTTTTT.

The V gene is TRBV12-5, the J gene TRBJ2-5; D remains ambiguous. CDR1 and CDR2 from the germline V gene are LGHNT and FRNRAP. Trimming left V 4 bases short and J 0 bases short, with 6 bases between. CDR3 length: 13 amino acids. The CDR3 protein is CASGSRDQETQYF. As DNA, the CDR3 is TGTGCTAGTGGTTCCCGGGACCAAGAGACCCAGTACTTC.